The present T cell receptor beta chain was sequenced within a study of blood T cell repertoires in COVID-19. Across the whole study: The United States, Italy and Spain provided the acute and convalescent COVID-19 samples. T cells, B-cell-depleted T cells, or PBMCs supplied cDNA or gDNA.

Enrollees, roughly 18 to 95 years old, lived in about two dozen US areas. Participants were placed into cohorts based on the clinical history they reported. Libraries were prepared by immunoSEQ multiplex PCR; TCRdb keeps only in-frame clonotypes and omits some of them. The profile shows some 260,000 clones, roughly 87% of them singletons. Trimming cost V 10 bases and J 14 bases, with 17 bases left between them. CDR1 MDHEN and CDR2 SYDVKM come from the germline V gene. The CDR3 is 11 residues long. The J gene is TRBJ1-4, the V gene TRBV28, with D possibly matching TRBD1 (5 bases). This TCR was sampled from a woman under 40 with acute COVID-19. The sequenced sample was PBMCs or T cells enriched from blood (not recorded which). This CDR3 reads CAIQTDFVLFF. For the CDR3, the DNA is TGTGCCATCCAGACAGATTTTGTTCTGTTTTTT.